The entry below gives a single TCR beta chain sequence along with its context. Generated by immunoSEQ multiplex PCR, the TCRdb table keeps only in-frame clones and is missing some. The table has over 150,000 clones, 70% to 90% seen once. CDR1 is LNHDA and CDR2 is SQIVND in the germline V gene (reference sequence). The CDR3 covers 17 residues. Trimming at V came to 5 bases and at J to 1 base, leaving 9 bases not matched to a gene. The sample is drawn from a study of blood T cell repertoires in COVID-19. Overall study: Sample material is recorded as cDNA or gDNA derived from T cells, B-cell-depleted T cells, or PBMCs.

The chain combines TRBV19 with TRBJ2-1; 9 bases match TRBD2. This TCR derives from a woman aged 60 to 75 with COVID-19, enrolled during active disease. Specimen: peripheral blood. This CDR3 is CASSLLAGQLSYNEQFF. The DNA for the CDR3 is TGTGCCAGTAGTCTCCTAGCGGGGCAGCTGTCCTACAATGAGCAGTTCTTC.